The 27 T cell receptor beta chains below were found in one sample sequenced in a study of T cell changes during pregnancy in multiple sclerosis. Method: immunoSEQ multiplex PCR; TCRdb's copy keeps in-frame clones and lacks some. Among 85,000 to 130,000 clones listed, roughly 93% were seen once. This specimen consisted of peripheral blood, obtained before pregnancy. All receptors come from a female donor with multiple sclerosis, enrolled in a pregnancy study.

This chain links TRBV19 with TRBJ2-5, with D perhaps TRBD1 (5 bases). Germline lookup yields CDR1 LNHDA and CDR2 SQIVND (reference sequence). Trimming shortened V by 5 bases and J by 1 base, and 17 bases separated the two germline ends. The CDR3 is made up of 16 amino acids. This chain's CDR3 is CASSLQESWAQETQYF. In DNA, the CDR3 is TGTGCCAGTAGTTTACAGGAAAGTTGGGCCCAAGAGACCCAGTACTTC.

The V call is TRBV6-5, the J call TRBJ2-3; 9 bases match TRBD2. CDR3 length equals 14 residues. The germline CDR1 and CDR2 sequences are MNHEY and SVGAGI. J gave up 3 bases and V 8 bases, and 6 bases lay outside the gene matches. The CDR3 sequence is CASGSGSITDTQYF. In nucleotides, the CDR3 is TGTGCCAGCGGTAGCGGGAGTATAACAGATACGCAGTATTTT.

This chain joins TRBV7-9 and TRBJ2-3; 8 bases are a match to TRBD1. Germline V gene data show CDR1 as SEHNR and CDR2 as FQNEAQ (reference sequence). V shed 4 bases and J 2 bases; nucleotides not matched to a gene: 5. This CDR3 spans 15 amino acids. Written as DNA, the CDR3 is TGTGCCAGCAGCTCAACGACAGGGGCCACAGATACGCAGTATTTT. This translates into CASSSTTGATDTQYF.

This rearrangement joins TRBV7-9 to TRBJ2-1; 9 positions agree with TRBD1. The CDR3 runs to 18 residues. The germline gives CDR1 SEHNR, CDR2 FQNEAQ (reference sequence). Trimming at V came to 1 base and at J to 5 bases, leaving 12 bases not matched to a gene. The CDR3 DNA follows: TGTGCCAGCAGCTTAGTTTGGGCTCGGGACAGGGAGGACAATGAGCAGTTCTTC. Protein product: CASSLVWARDREDNEQFF.

The V and J genes are TRBV6-1 and TRBJ1-1; D uncertain. The length of the CDR3 is 11 residues. Trimming stripped 2 bases from V and 10 bases from J, with 8 bases between. Germline V gene data show CDR1 as MNHNS and CDR2 as SASEGT. The CDR3 bases are TGTGCCAGCAGTGAATCGGGGAGAGCTTTCTTT. Translating gives CASSESGRAFF.

This clone has only one observation. This rearrangement joins TRBV5-6 to TRBJ1-2, with D hard to call. There are 13 residues in the CDR3. V gave up 4 bases and J gave up 7 bases, with 14 bases separating them. The germline V gene encodes CDR1 SGHDT and CDR2 YYEEEE. The CDR3 region is CASSPGPGAGYTF. CDR3 in DNA: TGTGCCAGCAGCCCCGGACCGGGAGCTGGCTACACCTTC.

This clone has only one observation. The V gene is TRBV21-1, the J gene TRBJ2-1; TRBD2, the D gene given by the table, was not confirmed from the DNA. TRBV21-1 is a known pseudogene. This CDR3 region has 16 residues. The CDR3: CASSKGSGSSYNEQFF. In nucleotides, the CDR3 is TGTGCCAGCAGCAAGGGTAGCGGGAGCTCCTACAATGAGCAGTTCTTC.

The gene calls are TRBV29-1 and TRBJ1-2; 7 bases are a match to TRBD1. V gave up 4 bases and J gave up 3 bases; unmatched junction bases: 17. The CDR3 extends over 17 amino acids. Germline V CDR1 and CDR2: SQVTM, ANQGSEA. The DNA for the CDR3 is TGCAGCGTTGTAGAGACGGACAGGCCGGAATCCTACTATGGCTACACCTTC. Its protein product is CSVVETDRPESYYGYTF. Full variable domain (missing parts from reference TRBV29-1 and TRBJ1-2): SAVISQKPSRDICQRGTSLTIQCQVDSQVTMMFWYRQQPGQSLTLIATANQGSEATYESGFVIDKFPISRPNLTFSTLTVSNMSPEDSSIYLCSVVETDRPESYYGYTFGSGTRLTVV.

The chain uses TRBV19 and TRBJ2-2; 10 bases line up with TRBD1. Trimming cost V 4 bases and J 2 bases; bases outside gene matches: 13. The CDR3 sequence is 19 residues long. CDR1 is LNHDA and CDR2 is SQIVND in the germline V gene (reference sequence). CDR3 loop: CASSRERQGAPTNTGELFF. The CDR3 DNA is TGTGCCAGTAGTAGAGAAAGACAGGGGGCACCAACTAACACCGGGGAGCTGTTTTTT. Filled out from reference TRBV19 and TRBJ2-2, the complete variable domain reads DGGITQSPKYLFRKEGQNVTLSCEQNLNHDAMYWYRQDPGQGLRLIYYSQIVNDFQKGDIAEGYSVSREKKESFPLTVTSAQKNPTAFYLCASSRERQGAPTNTGELFFGEGSRLTVL.

V is TRBV6-6 and J is TRBJ2-7, with TRBD2 matching over 9 bases. Germline lookup yields CDR1 MNHNY and CDR2 SVGAGI (reference sequence). Germline trimming cut 5 bases from V and 2 bases from J; bases unmatched to any gene: 7. The length of the CDR3 is 15 residues. The CDR3 region is CASSQTSGLPYEQYF. CDR3 in DNA: TGTGCCAGCAGTCAGACTAGCGGCCTCCCCTACGAGCAGTACTTC.

The V gene is TRBV5-6, the J gene TRBJ1-4, with D unclear. Trimming removed 2 bases from V and 0 bases from J, with 17 bases in between. Germline V gene sequence: CDR1 SGHDT, CDR2 YYEEEE. The CDR3 contains 18 residues. The CDR3 coding sequence is TGTGCCAGCAGCTTACGACCGACTCACACAACAACTAATGAAAAACTGTTTTTT. It yields the protein CASSLRPTHTTTNEKLFF.

The chain couples TRBV28 to TRBJ1-5; D is uncertain. The germline V gene has CDR1 MDHEN and CDR2 SYDVKM. V dropped 7 bases and J dropped 3 bases, with 13 bases sitting between them. There are 14 residues in the CDR3. CDR3 residues: CASIGRALNQPQHF. The CDR3 nucleotides read TGTGCCAGCATAGGGAGGGCCCTCAATCAGCCCCAGCATTTT.

The chain uses TRBV28 and TRBJ2-7; 9 bases align to TRBD1. The CDR3 is 17 residues long. Germline V gene sequence: CDR1 MDHEN, CDR2 SYDVKM. The trim removed 5 bases at V and 2 bases at J, leaving 13 bases unmatched. The chain's CDR3 is CASSSNYPGQGAYEQYF. The DNA for the CDR3 is TGTGCCAGCAGTAGTAACTACCCGGGACAGGGTGCCTACGAGCAGTACTTC.

The chain joins TRBV28 to TRBJ2-1; TRBD1 might be the D (5 bases). CDR3 size: 16 residues. Germline V gene sequence: CDR1 MDHEN, CDR2 SYDVKM. V lost 4 bases and J 4 bases, leaving 17 bases between the germline ends. This chain's CDR3 is CASSSLDRRDYNEQFF. The CDR3 bases are TGTGCCAGCAGTTCCCTCGACAGAAGAGATTACAATGAGCAGTTCTTC.

The V call is TRBV9, the J call TRBJ2-3; possibly TRBD2 for D (5 bases). CDR1 is SGDLS and CDR2 is YYNGEE in the germline V gene. This CDR3 has 16 amino acids. Trimming took 3 bases from V and 6 from J, leaving 20 bases between them. Here the CDR3 DNA reads TGTGCCAGCAGCGAATCCTGGACGGAGGACGCGGATACGCAGTATTTT. As protein: CASSESWTEDADTQYF.

This clone was seen a single time. This rearrangement joins TRBV30 to TRBJ1-1; maybe TRBD1 (6 bases). Trimming cost V 4 bases and J 8 bases, with 20 bases left between them. From germline, CDR1 is GTSNPN and CDR2 SVGIG (reference sequence). The CDR3 length is 14 residues. In DNA, the CDR3 is TGTGCCTGGACTGCCGGGACACCGACTTTAGAAGCTTTCTTT. Protein product: CAWTAGTPTLEAFF.

The J gene is TRBJ2-1, the V gene TRBV18, with 8 bases aligning to TRBD1. Germline CDR1 reads KGHSH; CDR2 reads LQKENI. The CDR3 sequence is 16 residues long. V lost 1 base, J lost 2 bases, and 4 bases stayed unmatched. The DNA of the CDR3 is TGTGCCAGCTCACCACGACAGGGGTCTACCTACAATGAGCAGTTCTTC. Encoded protein: CASSPRQGSTYNEQFF.

The chain couples TRBV7-9 to TRBJ1-2; maybe TRBD1 (6 bases). Trimming pared 3 bases from V and 8 bases from J, leaving 10 bases between. Germline V gene lookup returns CDR1 SEHNR and CDR2 FQNEAQ (reference sequence). This CDR3 contains 12 residues. The CDR3 DNA reads as TGTGCCAGCAGCTTGAGACAGGAAGGCTACACCTTC. This sequence encodes CASSLRQEGYTF. The whole variable domain, remainder taken from reference TRBV7-9 and TRBJ1-2, is DTGVSQNPRHKITKRGQNVTFRCDPISEHNRLYWYRQTLGQGPEFLTYFQNEAQLEKSRLLSDRFSAERPKGSFSTLEIQRTEQGDSAMYLCASSLRQEGYTFGSGTRLTVV.

CDR3 sequence: CASRWGLNEKLFF. DNA of the CDR3: TGTGCCAGCAGATGGGGGCTTAATGAAAAACTGTTTTTT. The rearrangement uses TRBV6-1 and TRBJ1-4, with D tentatively TRBD1 (6 bases). This CDR3 has 13 amino acids. Per the germline V gene, CDR1 is MNHNS and CDR2 is SASEGT. V lost 6 bases and J 4 bases, leaving 9 bases between the germline ends.

V gene TRBV29-1 combines with J gene TRBJ2-2, with 7 bases fitting TRBD1. The CDR3 length is 14 residues. Losses at the gene ends were 4 bases for V and 6 bases for J; bases not matched to a gene: 8. Germline V gene sequence: CDR1 SQVTM, CDR2 ANQGSEA. The CDR3 region is CSVARGRTAGELFF. In DNA form, the CDR3 reads TGCAGCGTTGCGAGGGGGCGAACGGCCGGGGAGCTGTTTTTT.

The gene calls are TRBV2 and TRBJ1-1; D is unclear. Germline V gene sequence: CDR1 SNHLY, CDR2 FYNNEI. The CDR3 is 11 residues long. The V end was cut by 7 bases, the J end by 0 bases, with 3 bases between. For the CDR3, the DNA is TGTGCCAGCACTATGAACACTGAAGCTTTCTTT. Translated, it gives CASTMNTEAFF.

The rearrangement joins TRBV7-9 to TRBJ2-7; weak D call: TRBD2 (5 bases). The V end was cut by 6 bases, the J end by 5 bases, with 11 bases between. Germline V lookup: CDR1 SEHNR, CDR2 FQNEAQ (reference sequence). The CDR3 is 12 residues long. CDR3 nucleotides: TGTGCCAGCAGGTCGGAGGTGGACGAGCAGTACTTC. This sequence encodes CASRSEVDEQYF.

This CDR3 reads CASSFSGTQGYTF. The CDR3 DNA reads TGCGCCAGCAGCTTCTCCGGGACACAAGGCTACACCTTC. The genes are TRBV5-1 and TRBJ1-2, with D possibly matching TRBD1 (6 bases). There are 13 residues in the CDR3. From germline, CDR1 is SGHRS and CDR2 YFSETQ. The V end lost 2 bases, the J end lost 8 bases, and 13 bases lay between the germline ends.

This rearrangement joins TRBV5-1 to TRBJ1-4; D might be TRBD1 (6 bases). The germline gives CDR1 SGHRS, CDR2 YFSETQ. CDR3 length equals 16 residues. The V and J ends lost 4 bases and 4 bases respectively, with 17 bases between them. CDR3 sequence: CASSPVRGALNEKLFF. CDR3 coding DNA: TGCGCCAGCAGCCCCGTTCGGGGGGCTCTTAATGAAAAACTGTTTTTT.

The CDR3 reads CASSILLAAYNEQFF. The CDR3 nucleotides are TGTGCCAGTAGTATATTACTAGCGGCCTACAATGAGCAGTTCTTC. The gene calls are TRBV19 and TRBJ2-1, with TRBD2 matching 8 bases. The CDR3 extends over 15 amino acids. The germline CDR1 and CDR2 sequences are LNHDA and SQIVND (reference sequence). The junction had 2 bases not matched to a gene; V was cut back by 2 bases and J by 2 bases. Full variable domain (rest looked up from reference TRBV19 and TRBJ2-1): DGGITQSPKYLFRKEGQNVTLSCEQNLNHDAMYWYRQDPGQGLRLIYYSQIVNDFQKGDIAEGYSVSREKKESFPLTVTSAQKNPTAFYLCASSILLAAYNEQFFGPGTRLTVL.

The chain recombines TRBV25-1 with TRBJ2-1; 7 positions match TRBD1. With 7 bases clipped from V and 4 bases from J, the junction kept 7 bases outside the gene matches. CDR1 is MGHDK, CDR2 SYGVNS, per germline. This CDR3 has 14 residues. CDR3: CASTEQGPYNEQFF. The CDR3 nucleotides read TGTGCCAGCACCGAACAGGGGCCTTACAATGAGCAGTTCTTC.

The V and J genes are TRBV5-5 and TRBJ2-7; the D gene is possibly TRBD2 (5 bases). This CDR3 has 15 amino acids. Germline V gene lookup returns CDR1 SGHKS and CDR2 YYEKEE (reference sequence). V was shortened by 0 bases and J by 6 bases, with 16 bases between the two germline ends. CDR3 sequence: CASSLGENLRSEQYF. CDR3 coding DNA: TGTGCCAGCAGCTTGGGGGAGAACCTTAGATCCGAGCAGTACTTC.